This TCR beta chain is from a study of beta chain features in type 1 diabetes. The table lists this clone with a few counts. Antigen: not known. Every bit of the isolated RNA underwent reverse transcription, so sequencing read expressed TCRB transcripts. Sequencing used immunoSEQ multiplex PCR; TCRdb keeps in-frame clones, though not all of them. The sample carries hundreds of thousands of clones, 11% to 15% recorded once. General observations from the study: For Type 1 diabetes patients, all four CD4+ subsets carried TCRB CDR3s that were moderately but significantly shorter. For patients, the naive, central memory and Treg TCRB repertoires appeared more alike than for healthy donors. Insertions were fewer and deletions more numerous at VDJ junctions in type 1 diabetes patients.

CDR1 and CDR2 from the germline V gene are LNHNV and YYDKDF (reference sequence). V trimming: 1 base; J trimming: 13 bases; junction bases outside the gene matches: 3. This CDR3 has 12 residues. The genes are TRBV15 and TRBJ1-4; TRBD1 aligns across 7 bases. The clonotype comes from a man aged 18 to 35 with type 1 diabetes. Sequences were obtained from naive CD4+ T cells from blood. This CDR3 is CATSRAGGALFF. The DNA of the CDR3 is TGTGCCACCAGCAGAGCAGGGGGGGCACTGTTTTTT. Drawing the rest from reference TRBV15 and TRBJ1-4, the complete variable domain is DAMVIQNPRYQVTQFGKPVTLSCSQTLNHNVMYWYQQKSSQAPKLLFHYYDKDFNNEADTPDNFQSRRPNTSFCFLDIRSPGLGDTAMYLCATSRAGGALFFGSGTQLSVL.